One sample yielded the 28 T cell receptor beta chains listed below, sequenced in a study of CD8+CD57+ T cells in acquired aplastic anemia. The authors sequenced patients whose flow cytometry had shown CD8+CD57+ cell expansion. TCR beta VDJ and CDR3 profiling used genomic DNA as template. MiXCR was run by TCRdb on the reads, yielding one entry per CDR3 protein. The sample consists of roughly 280,000 distinct CDR3 sequences, 45% to 65% of them appearing once. Input material: sorted CD4+, CD8+, or CD8+CD57+ T cells (not recorded which) from PBMCs. These receptors all come from a human donor with aplastic anemia.

About this clonotype itself: This CDR3 fails to terminate in the conserved phenylalanine or tryptophan, so it likely reflects a read error. The V call is TRBV7-6, the J call TRBJ2-5, with 9 nucleotides matching TRBD2. Germline lookup yields CDR1 SGHVS and CDR2 FNYEAQ. The CDR3 spans 16 residues. The V segment lost 0 bases and the J segment 1 base; nucleotides outside the gene matches: 3. In DNA, the CDR3 is TGTGCCAGCAGCTTAGCGAGCGGGGGGCCCCAAGAGACCCAGTACTCC. Encoded protein: CASSLASGGPQETQYS.

The chain carries TRBV10-3 and TRBJ1-1; TRBD1 might be the D (6 bases). This CDR3 region has 11 residues. Germline values: CDR1 ENHRY, CDR2 SYGVKD. Trimming left V 6 bases short and J 8 bases short, with 10 bases between. CDR3 DNA: TGTGCCATCAGCGGGGGGACAGAAGCTTTCTTT. This sequence encodes CAISGGTEAFF.

This clonotype was detected only once. This chain connects TRBV20-1 to TRBJ2-7; D unresolved. In germline, CDR1 is DFQATT, CDR2 SNEGSKA (reference sequence). With 1 base removed from V and 3 bases from J, the gap between germline ends came to 10 bases. The CDR3 is made up of 13 amino acids. DNA for the CDR3: TGCAGTGCTAGAGCCAAAACAGACTACGAGCAGTACTTC. It encodes CSARAKTDYEQYF.

This clonotype has a handful of counts. This chain uses TRBV20-1 with TRBJ1-5; tentatively, D is TRBD1 (6 bases). Germline V gene data show CDR1 as DFQATT and CDR2 as SNEGSKA (reference sequence). The V end was cut by 6 bases, the J end by 0 bases, with 18 bases between. The CDR3 is 16 residues long. CDR3: CSAHTGYVGSNQPQHF. Here the CDR3 DNA reads TGCAGTGCCCATACAGGGTACGTCGGTAGCAATCAGCCCCAGCATTTT.

This clonotype came up many times. This chain joins TRBV9 and TRBJ1-3; 9 bases line up with TRBD1. The germline gives CDR1 SGDLS, CDR2 YYNGEE. CDR3 length equals 20 residues. Trimming removed 4 bases from V and 0 bases from J; junction bases left unmatched: 17. CDR3 region: CASSPLIGTGNVGSGNTIYF. In nucleotides, the CDR3 is TGTGCCAGCAGCCCCCTAATCGGGACAGGGAACGTTGGCTCTGGAAACACCATATATTTT.

About this clonotype: No conserved phenylalanine or tryptophan ends this CDR3, so it is likely a read error. The V and J genes are TRBV5-1 and TRBJ2-3; D is undetermined. V lost 0 bases and J lost 0, with 8 bases in between. There are 15 residues in the CDR3. Germline V lookup: CDR1 SGHRS, CDR2 YFSETQ. CDR3 nucleotide sequence: TGCGCCAGCAGCTTGGACGAACGGAGCACAGATACGCAGTATCTT. Amino acid sequence: CASSLDERSTDTQYL.

The rearrangement links TRBV24-1 to TRBJ1-2; a possible D gene is TRBD1 (5 bases). Germline CDR1 and CDR2: KGHDR and SFDVKD. CDR3 length: 11 residues. V was clipped by 9 bases and J by 3 bases, with 7 bases between them. The CDR3 sequence: CATGADYGYTF. The CDR3 DNA sequence: TGTGCCACCGGGGCGGACTATGGCTACACCTTC.

Comments on this clonotype: One junction end disagrees with the germline gene, perhaps due to a read error. J is TRBJ2-1 and V is TRBV27; 13 bases fit TRBD2. This CDR3 region has 16 residues. Germline V gene sequence: CDR1 MNHEY, CDR2 SMNVEV (reference sequence). CDR3 amino acids: CASSPRLAGGYSEQFF. The CDR3 DNA is TGTGCCAGCAGTCCCAGACTAGCGGGGGGATACAGTGAGCAGTTCTTC.

The CDR3 region is CASSVDPRFFSRDGYEQYF. The DNA of the CDR3 is TGTGCCAGCAGCGTTGACCCCCGGTTCTTCTCCAGGGACGGCTACGAGCAGTACTTC. This chain uses TRBV7-3 with TRBJ2-7, with D perhaps assigned TRBD1 or TRBD2 (5 bases each). From germline, CDR1 is SGHTA and CDR2 FQGTGA. V was pared by 5 bases and J by 3 bases, with 29 bases between. This CDR3 region has 19 residues.

The table lists this clonotype with many counts. The chain carries TRBV5-4 and TRBJ1-1; D is unresolved. Looked up from germline, CDR1 is SGHNT and CDR2 is YYREEE (reference sequence). The CDR3 is 14 residues long. Trimming took off 3 bases at V and 6 bases at J, with 15 bases between the two ends. The CDR3 region is CASSWAGLGAEAFF. Here the CDR3 DNA reads TGTGCCAGCAGCTGGGCGGGGTTGGGCGCTGAAGCTTTCTTT.

The gene calls are TRBV25-1 and TRBJ2-5, with D tentatively TRBD2 (6 bases). The CDR3 is made up of 15 amino acids. The V end lost 2 bases, the J end lost 1 base, and 11 bases lay between the germline ends. Germline assignment: CDR1 MGHDK and CDR2 SYGVNS. The CDR3 protein is CASSEGGTAQETQYF. CDR3 DNA: TGTGCCAGCAGTGAAGGGGGGACGGCCCAAGAGACCCAGTACTTC. Full variable domain (remainder filled in from reference TRBV25-1 and TRBJ2-5): EADIYQTPRYLVIGTGKKITLECSQTMGHDKMYWYQQDPGMELHLIHYSYGVNSTEKGDLSSESTVSRIRTEHFPLTLESARPSHTSQYLCASSEGGTAQETQYFGPGTRLLVL.

The chain couples TRBV15 to TRBJ2-1; no definite D call. V lost 0 bases and J 4 bases, leaving 10 bases between the germline ends. The CDR3 spans 15 residues. Germline values: CDR1 LNHNV, CDR2 YYDKDF (reference sequence). The CDR3 region has the DNA TGTGCCACCAGCAGAGATAAGGACCCATACAATGAGCAGTTCTTC. Protein sequence: CATSRDKDPYNEQFF.

The J gene is TRBJ2-2, the V gene TRBV18; 8 nucleotides match TRBD1. J gave up 3 bases and V 3 bases, and 6 bases lay outside the gene matches. The V gene's germline CDR1 is KGHSH and CDR2 LQKENI. The CDR3 is 16 residues long. This CDR3 is CASSPFAQGDTGELFF. The CDR3 DNA sequence: TGTGCCAGCTCACCGTTCGCACAGGGGGACACCGGGGAGCTGTTTTTT. Supplemented by reference TRBV18 and TRBJ2-2, the full variable domain reads NAGVMQNPRHLVRRRGQEARLRCSPMKGHSHVYWYRQLPEEGLKFMVYLQKENIIDESGMPKERFSAEFPKEGPSILRIQQVVRGDSAAYFCASSPFAQGDTGELFFGEGSRLTVL.

The CDR3 nucleotides read TGTGCCAGCAGCTTAGTAGCGGGAGTGGAGTCCTACAATGAGCAGTTCTTC. As protein: CASSLVAGVESYNEQFF. The chain combines TRBV7-2 with TRBJ2-1; 9 bases fit TRBD2. The CDR3 totals 17 residues. Germline V gene sequence: CDR1 SGHTA, CDR2 FQGNSA. J was trimmed by 1 base and V by 1 base; bases with no gene match: 5. Full variable domain (outside the CDR3, taken from reference TRBV7-2 and TRBJ2-1): GAGVSQSPSNKVTEKGKDVELRCDPISGHTALYWYRQSLGQGLEFLIYFQGNSAPDKSGLPSDRFSAERTGGSVSTLTIQRTQQEDSAVYLCASSLVAGVESYNEQFFGPGTRLTVL.

This clonotype was detected many times. CDR3 nucleotide sequence: TGTGCCGAGGGGGGCTTAAAAGTTTCACCCCTCCACTTT. This translates into CAEGGLKVSPLHF. The rearrangement joins TRBV6-9 to TRBJ1-6; a weak D match, TRBD1 (6 bases). The CDR3 has 13 amino acids. V shed 11 bases and J shed 9 bases, with 17 bases lying between them. In germline, CDR1 is MNHGY, CDR2 SVAAGI.

This clonotype has a handful of counts. The chain joins TRBV4-2 to TRBJ2-7, with 7 bases that match TRBD2. Unmatched junction bases numbered 4, after V lost 1 base and J lost 1 base. The CDR3 contains 15 residues. Per the germline V gene, CDR1 is LGHNA and CDR2 is YNFKEQ. In DNA, the CDR3 is TGTGCCAGCAGCCAAGCTAGCGGTAAATCCTACGAGCAGTACTTC. Translating it yields CASSQASGKSYEQYF.

In the case of this clonotype: This CDR3 is missing its conserved last phenylalanine or tryptophan, likely due to a read error. Because the CDR3's place on the DNA is in doubt, the DNA is left out and the CDR3 is given as listed by TCRdb. The genes are TRBV7-9 and TRBJ2-1. CDR1 and CDR2 (germline): SEHNR, FQNEAQ (reference sequence). The CDR3 adds up to 10 amino acids, both ends counted. This CDR3 reads CASSLNEQSS.

The chain joins TRBV7-2 to TRBJ1-2; perhaps TRBD1 as D (6 bases). CDR1 SGHTA and CDR2 FQGNSA come from the germline V gene. V was cut by 5 bases and J by 7 bases, with 17 bases left in between. The CDR3 is 14 residues long. CDR3 amino acids: CASSRLGGSGGYTF. CDR3 bases: TGTGCCAGCAGCCGTTTAGGGGGGAGTGGTGGCTACACCTTC.

The J gene is TRBJ2-5, the V gene TRBV7-6; 8 bases align to TRBD1. This CDR3 spans 15 amino acids. Trimming removed 5 bases from V and 7 bases from J; junction bases left unmatched: 12. Per the germline V gene, CDR1 is SGHVS and CDR2 is FNYEAQ. The CDR3 sequence: CASSQDTAGQGTQYF. Here the CDR3 DNA reads TGTGCCAGCAGCCAAGATACAGCTGGACAGGGGACCCAGTACTTC.

The CDR3 reads CATSDLGGGEDGELFF. For the CDR3, the DNA is TGTGCCACCAGTGATTTGGGCGGGGGCGAGGACGGGGAGCTGTTTTTT. The chain combines TRBV24-1 with TRBJ2-2; the D gene is possibly TRBD2 (7 bases). Trimming stripped 0 bases from V and 7 bases from J, with 14 bases between. Germline V CDR1 and CDR2: KGHDR, SFDVKD. The CDR3 has 16 residues.

The chain is built from TRBV29-1 and TRBJ2-7; TRBD2 might be the D (6 bases). V was pared by 4 bases and J by 2 bases, with 15 bases between. Germline V gene lookup returns CDR1 SQVTM and CDR2 ANQGSEA. This CDR3 comprises 14 residues. CDR3 sequence (DNA): TGCAGCGTTGTTTGGGTAGGGGAGGCCTACGAGCAGTACTTC. Encoded protein: CSVVWVGEAYEQYF.

The CDR3 DNA is TGCAGTGCAGCCGGGACTAGCGGGAACACTGAAGCTTTCTTT. Translating it yields CSAAGTSGNTEAFF. The chain couples TRBV20-1 to TRBJ1-1; D is perhaps TRBD1 (5 bases). In germline, CDR1 is DFQATT, CDR2 SNEGSKA (reference sequence). This CDR3 has 14 residues. Trimming cost V 6 bases and J 1 base, with 15 bases left between them.

The chain's CDR3 is CASSKTGFYNEQFF. The CDR3 DNA follows: TGTGCCAGTAGTAAGACAGGGTTCTACAATGAGCAGTTCTTC. This rearrangement joins TRBV19 to TRBJ2-1; TRBD1 aligns across 7 bases. The length of the CDR3 is 14 residues. Germline values: CDR1 LNHDA, CDR2 SQIVND (reference sequence). Trimming at V came to 4 bases and at J to 3 bases, leaving 3 bases not matched to a gene.

This clonotype showed up many times. The genes are TRBV6-6 and TRBJ1-2; 11 nucleotides match TRBD1. Germline assignment: CDR1 MNHNY and CDR2 SVGAGI (reference sequence). The ends lost 5 bases at V and 4 bases at J; junction bases unmatched: 6. The CDR3 is made up of 15 amino acids. CDR3 bases: TGTGCCAGCAGTACCGGGACAGGGGGTTTCTATGGCTACACCTTC. This sequence encodes CASSTGTGGFYGYTF.

This clonotype was picked up a small number of times. V is TRBV29-1 and J is TRBJ2-7; the match to TRBD2 covers 7 bases. The germline gives CDR1 SQVTM, CDR2 ANQGSEA. CDR3 length equals 13 residues. J was trimmed by 9 bases and V by 6 bases; bases with no gene match: 14. The CDR3 protein is CSVDIGGSAVQYF. CDR3 sequence (DNA): TGCAGCGTCGATATAGGCGGGAGCGCAGTGCAGTACTTC.

The chain uses TRBV24-1 and TRBJ2-5; TRBD2 is a possible D gene (5 bases). This CDR3 spans 13 amino acids. The germline V gene has CDR1 KGHDR and CDR2 SFDVKD. The ends were cut back, 4 bases at V and 4 bases at J, with 9 bases in the middle. CDR3 protein: CATSEMGRETQYF. In DNA form, the CDR3 reads TGTGCCACCAGTGAGATGGGGAGAGAGACCCAGTACTTC.

This clonotype has at least ten counts. The chain combines TRBV2 with TRBJ2-5, with 11 positions matching TRBD1. CDR1 is SNHLY and CDR2 is FYNNEI in the germline V gene. The CDR3 spans 17 residues. The ends lost 7 bases at V and 0 bases at J; junction bases unmatched: 10. CDR3: CASTRTGGARNQETQYF. The CDR3, as DNA: TGTGCCAGCACCCGGACAGGGGGCGCGAGGAACCAAGAGACCCAGTACTTC.

The CDR3 here is CASGRMGGTQYF. DNA for the CDR3: TGTGCCAGTGGCCGGATGGGGGGGACCCAGTACTTC. This rearrangement joins TRBV19 to TRBJ2-5; possibly TRBD2 for D (6 bases). The CDR3 spans 12 residues. Trimming took off 8 bases at V and 7 bases at J, with 14 bases between the two ends. The germline V gene encodes CDR1 LNHDA and CDR2 SQIVND (reference sequence).